This TCR beta chain was captured in a study of response to subunit inactivated influenza vaccine. One entry per CDR3 protein, called by TCRdb with MiXCR from the RT-PCR reads. This table holds around 170,000 distinct CDR3 sequences, over 8.5% found once. From germline, CDR1 is SGHAT and CDR2 FQNNGV. The CDR3 length is 13 residues. V was pared by 6 bases and J by 3 bases, with 9 bases between. The source material was CD8+ T cells sorted from PBMCs, sampled approximately 25 months after vaccination. This clonotype was obtained from a man aged 50 to 69 who received an inactivated influenza vaccine. The J gene is TRBJ2-1, the V gene TRBV11-2, with D tentatively TRBD2 (5 bases). The CDR3 region has the DNA TGTGCCAGCAGGGCGGAGGACTACAATGAGCAGTTCTTC. Protein: CASRAEDYNEQFF.